These 5 T cell receptor beta chains were sequenced from one sample in a study of technical replicates of blood from several donors. Profiling relied on immunoSEQ multiplex PCR, and the TCRdb table lists in-frame clones only, not all of them. Counted here are 55,000 to 75,000 clones, 91% occurring once; the ten biggest clones make up around 3.6%. The sample was PBMCs. The receptor set was obtained from a human donor in good health. Some clones in this sample may be carry-over from other donors' samples.

The chain couples TRBV7-2 to TRBJ2-1; D is possibly TRBD1 (5 bases). CDR1 and CDR2 (germline): SGHTA, FQGNSA. V lost 1 base, J lost 7 bases, and 14 bases lay in between. This CDR3 spans 15 amino acids. CDR3 sequence: CASSLGAGIRNEQFF. The DNA for the CDR3 is TGTGCCAGCAGCTTAGGGGCAGGGATTAGGAATGAGCAGTTCTTC.

The chain joins TRBV30 to TRBJ1-6; 12 bases align to TRBD1. The CDR3 loop spans 13 amino acids. The trim removed 5 bases at V and 7 bases at J, leaving 0 bases unmatched. CDR1 GTSNPN and CDR2 SVGIG come from the germline V gene (reference sequence). The CDR3 reads CAWGTGGNSPLHF. The CDR3 region has the DNA TGTGCCTGGGGGACAGGGGGCAATTCACCCCTCCACTTT.

The rearrangement uses TRBV4-2 and TRBJ2-1; D perhaps matches TRBD1 (6 bases). The germline V gene has CDR1 LGHNA and CDR2 YNFKEQ. This CDR3 is 19 amino acids long. V was clipped by 0 bases and J by 3 bases, with 21 bases between them. The CDR3 spells CASSQERTKFGGYYNEQFF. In DNA, the CDR3 is TGTGCCAGCAGCCAAGAGAGGACCAAGTTTGGGGGCTACTACAATGAGCAGTTCTTC.

V gene TRBV19 combines with J gene TRBJ1-5; D unclear. This CDR3 region has 15 residues. In germline, CDR1 is LNHDA, CDR2 SQIVND (reference sequence). Trimming stripped 3 bases from V and 2 bases from J, with 11 bases between. Here the CDR3 reads CASSMRGSGNQPQHF. In nucleotides, the CDR3 is TGTGCCAGTAGTATGCGGGGTAGCGGCAATCAGCCCCAGCATTTT.

The chain combines TRBV4-1 with TRBJ1-5; 7 bases match TRBD1. The CDR3 covers 15 residues. Germline CDR1 and CDR2: MGHRA and YSYEKL. V trimming: 5 bases; J trimming: 2 bases; junction bases outside the gene matches: 6. The chain's CDR3 is CASSSEGAGNQPQHF. CDR3 DNA: TGCGCCAGCAGCTCGGAGGGGGCGGGCAATCAGCCCCAGCATTTT.